The 26 T cell receptor beta chains below come from one sample, sequenced in a study of T cells after yellow fever vaccination. MiXCR, run by TCRdb on the 5' RACE reads, gives a single entry per CDR3 protein. Found here are roughly 190,000 distinct CDR3 sequences, 9.5% to 11% of them singletons; the top ten hold 35% to 40%. The sample in question was CD8+ T cells sorted from PBMCs, obtained 15 days after the yellow fever booster vaccination. The receptors shown here come from a young man who received the YFV17D yellow fever vaccine.

This clonotype has just a few counts. J is TRBJ2-2 and V is TRBV4-1; no clear D. There are 16 residues in the CDR3. Trimming left V 1 base short and J 4 bases short, with 13 bases between. Germline-derived CDR1 and CDR2 are MGHRA and YSYEKL. The DNA of the CDR3 is TGCGCCAGCAGCCAAGTCCACCGCGACGGCACCGGGGAGCTGTTTTTT. It translates to CASSQVHRDGTGELFF.

V gene TRBV7-9 combines with J gene TRBJ2-1; 12 bases line up with TRBD2. Germline CDR1 is SEHNR and CDR2 is FQNEAQ (reference sequence). CDR3 length equals 15 residues. With V trimmed by 7 bases and J by 6 bases, 7 bases remained unmatched. CDR3 DNA: TGTGCCAGCACCCCTAGCGGGGGGGCCGTCAATGAGCAGTTCTTC. This codes for CASTPSGGAVNEQFF.

This clonotype has a handful of counts. This rearrangement joins TRBV27 to TRBJ2-3, with 9 bases lining up with TRBD2. V shed 4 bases, J shed 2 bases, and the junction held 4 bases outside the gene matches. This CDR3 contains 15 residues. Germline lookup yields CDR1 MNHEY and CDR2 SMNVEV (reference sequence). The CDR3 spells CASSYSGGLTDTQYF. CDR3 coding DNA: TGTGCCAGCAGTTATAGCGGGGGCCTCACAGATACGCAGTATTTT.

The chain uses TRBV10-3 and TRBJ2-5; 12 bases agree with TRBD2. The CDR3 is 18 residues long. V shed 9 bases, J shed 2 bases, and the junction held 16 bases outside the gene matches. Per the germline V gene, CDR1 is ENHRY and CDR2 is SYGVKD. CDR3 amino acids: CAILLRLAGDLVQETQYF. The CDR3 DNA follows: TGTGCCATACTCCTGAGACTAGCGGGGGACCTGGTTCAAGAGACCCAGTACTTC.

The chain has TRBV19 and TRBJ2-2; the match to TRBD1 covers 7 bases. Germline V lookup: CDR1 LNHDA, CDR2 SQIVND (reference sequence). J gave up 5 bases and V 3 bases, and 9 bases lay outside the gene matches. The CDR3 loop spans 16 amino acids. CDR3 loop: CASSIRDSWGTGELFF. The CDR3 DNA reads TGTGCCAGTAGTATCCGGGACAGCTGGGGGACCGGGGAGCTGTTTTTT.

This clonotype turned up a few times. This rearrangement joins TRBV29-1 to TRBJ2-7, with a possible D match to TRBD2 (7 bases). Trimming cost V 5 bases and J 2 bases, with 19 bases left between them. In germline, CDR1 is SQVTM, CDR2 ANQGSEA. The CDR3 runs to 15 residues. CDR3 region: CSVIRGRGRAYEQYF. As DNA, the CDR3 is TGCAGCGTTATTAGGGGGAGGGGCAGAGCCTACGAGCAGTACTTC.

CDR3 in amino acids: CASSLGQNTIYF. DNA of the CDR3: TGTGCCAGCAGTTTAGGTCAAAACACCATATATTTT. The chain couples TRBV28 to TRBJ1-3; unclear D gene. The CDR3 loop spans 12 amino acids. Trimming took 2 bases from V and 6 from J, leaving 5 bases between them. Looked up from germline, CDR1 is MDHEN and CDR2 is SYDVKM.

The table lists this clonotype with a few counts. V and J are TRBV6-5 and TRBJ1-1; TRBD1 might be the D (5 bases). V gave up 7 bases and J gave up 5 bases, with 17 bases separating them. Germline V gene lookup returns CDR1 MNHEY and CDR2 SVGAGI. This CDR3 comprises 14 residues. CDR3 protein: CASTPAPRGTEAFF. CDR3 DNA: TGTGCCAGCACCCCCGCGCCCCGGGGGACTGAAGCTTTCTTT.

This clonotype is a singleton in its sample. The chain employs TRBV6-2 or TRBV6-3 and TRBJ2-1, with D possibly being TRBD2 (6 bases). The germline CDR1 and CDR2 sequences are MNHEY and SVGEGT. Trimming removed 6 bases from V and 4 bases from J, with 22 bases in between. This CDR3 contains 17 residues. The CDR3 loop reads CASRPSGAGGAYNEQFF. CDR3 DNA sequence: TGTGCCAGCAGACCGAGCGGTGCTGGAGGGGCTTACAATGAGCAGTTCTTC.

This clonotype was recorded at least ten times. The chain employs TRBV5-5 and TRBJ1-1; D gene uncertain. The V gene lost 6 bases and the J gene lost 1 base, with 4 bases spanning the gap. This CDR3 region has 11 residues. CDR1 and CDR2 (germline): SGHKS, YYEKEE (reference sequence). CDR3 DNA sequence: TGTGCCAGCATGCAGAACACTGAAGCTTTCTTT. Encoded protein: CASMQNTEAFF.

This clonotype was observed a few times. The genes are TRBV6-1 and TRBJ2-1; TRBD1 matches at 10 bases. Germline V CDR1 and CDR2: MNHNS, SASEGT. The CDR3 is 14 residues long. The junction had 7 bases not matched to a gene; V was cut back by 10 bases and J by 4 bases. CDR3 loop: CATGDRGGYNEQFF. The DNA for the CDR3 is TGTGCCACCGGGGACAGGGGAGGTTACAATGAGCAGTTCTTC.

The gene calls are TRBV7-8 and TRBJ2-7; D is perhaps TRBD1 or TRBD2 (6 bases each). This CDR3 has 16 amino acids. V lost 4 bases, J lost 1 base, and 17 bases lay in between. The V gene's germline CDR1 is SGHVS and CDR2 FQNEAQ. CDR3 loop: CASSWRDISISYEQYF. The CDR3 DNA sequence: TGTGCCAGCAGCTGGCGGGACATCTCTATTTCCTACGAGCAGTACTTC.

The sample holds a few counts of this clonotype. In nucleotides, the CDR3 is TGCAGTGCTAGAGATGGGGCAGGGGAAGTCAGTGAGCAGTTCTTC. Translated: CSARDGAGEVSEQFF. The chain recombines TRBV20-1 with TRBJ2-1, with D possibly TRBD1 on 6 matching bases. V gave up 0 bases and J gave up 9 bases, with 18 bases separating them. Germline V gene data show CDR1 as DFQATT and CDR2 as SNEGSKA (reference sequence). The CDR3 is 15 amino acids.

This clonotype was observed a few times. The gene calls are TRBV29-1 and TRBJ2-2, with 7 bases aligning to TRBD1. The CDR3 has 16 residues. Germline CDR1 and CDR2: SQVTM and ANQGSEA. Losses at the gene ends were 1 base for V and 1 base for J; bases not matched to a gene: 6. As DNA, the CDR3 is TGCAGCGTTGAAGGGCTCCGGGACAGGAACACCGGGGAGCTGTTTTTT. Its translation: CSVEGLRDRNTGELFF.

This clonotype was counted only a few times. V and J are TRBV9 and TRBJ2-5; 9 bases are shared with TRBD2. There are 18 residues in the CDR3. Losses at the gene ends were 4 bases for V and 0 bases for J; bases not matched to a gene: 13. CDR1 is SGDLS, CDR2 YYNGEE, per germline. The CDR3 nucleotides are TGTGCCAGCAGCTACCCTTGGGGGGCTAGCGGGGACCAAGAGACCCAGTACTTC. This translates into CASSYPWGASGDQETQYF.

This clonotype was seen a handful of times. The chain couples TRBV7-3 to TRBJ2-3; D is unresolved. The CDR3 has 13 amino acids. Germline lookup yields CDR1 SGHTA and CDR2 FQGTGA. Trimming stripped 4 bases from V and 7 bases from J, with 12 bases between. The CDR3 loop reads CASSSDPTNTQYF. The CDR3 DNA reads as TGTGCCAGCAGCTCCGACCCGACGAATACGCAGTATTTT. Drawing the rest from reference TRBV7-3 and TRBJ2-3, the complete variable domain is GAGVSQTPSNKVTEKGKYVELRCDPISGHTALYWYRQSLGQGPEFLIYFQGTGAADDSGLPNDRFFAVRPEGSVSTLKIQRTERGDSAVYLCASSSDPTNTQYFGPGTRLTVL.

The chain carries TRBV2 and TRBJ1-1; D gene ambiguous. CDR3 size: 14 residues. Germline lookup yields CDR1 SNHLY and CDR2 FYNNEI. Between the trimmed V and J ends, which lost 1 base and 1 base, there was a span of 7 bases. DNA of the CDR3: TGTGCCAGCAGTGAAGTCACTTCGAACACTGAAGCTTTCTTT. It encodes CASSEVTSNTEAFF.

The chain couples TRBV27 to TRBJ1-5; 7 nucleotides line up with TRBD1. Germline CDR1 and CDR2: MNHEY and SMNVEV (reference sequence). V was clipped by 1 base and J by 6 bases; unmatched bases: 0. CDR3 length: 13 residues. CDR3 sequence: CASSLYRGQPQHF. CDR3 bases: TGTGCCAGCAGTTTATACAGGGGTCAGCCCCAGCATTTT.

This clonotype turned up a few times. The chain recombines TRBV27 with TRBJ2-4; 7 positions agree with TRBD1. CDR1 and CDR2 from the germline V gene are MNHEY and SMNVEV (reference sequence). J lost 6 bases, V lost 5 bases, and 4 bases had no gene match. The CDR3 runs to 13 residues. CDR3 protein: CASSPRDRNIQYF. In nucleotides, the CDR3 is TGTGCCAGCAGTCCACGGGACAGAAACATTCAGTACTTC.

The chain is built from TRBV27 and TRBJ1-5, with a weak D call TRBD1 (6 bases). Germline V gene sequence: CDR1 MNHEY, CDR2 SMNVEV (reference sequence). The CDR3 extends over 14 amino acids. Trimming took 6 bases from V and 7 from J, leaving 16 bases between them. The CDR3 region has the DNA TGTGCCAGCAGCAGGGGCATTTATGGGCAGCCCCAGCATTTT. This translates into CASSRGIYGQPQHF.

This chain joins TRBV4-1 and TRBJ1-5, with 8 bases aligning to TRBD1. Germline assignment: CDR1 MGHRA and CDR2 YSYEKL. The CDR3 totals 16 residues. Germline trimming cut 1 base from V and 6 bases from J; bases unmatched to any gene: 8. The CDR3 coding sequence is TGCGCCAGCAGCCAAGCTCGACAGGGGTTCGGTCAGCCCCAGCATTTT. Its translation: CASSQARQGFGQPQHF.

The chain carries TRBV4-1 and TRBJ1-1; a possible D gene is TRBD1 (5 bases). This CDR3 has 15 amino acids. The germline V gene has CDR1 MGHRA and CDR2 YSYEKL. Deletions cut 2 bases from V and 1 base from J, with 11 bases between. DNA of the CDR3: TGCGCCAGCAGCCAAACGGGACGCACGAACACTGAAGCTTTCTTT. It codes for CASSQTGRTNTEAFF.

This clonotype has at least ten counts. This chain joins TRBV11-2 and TRBJ1-1; maybe TRBD1 (5 bases). Trimming stripped 4 bases from V and 1 base from J, with 13 bases between. Germline lookup yields CDR1 SGHAT and CDR2 FQNNGV. CDR3 size: 15 residues. The CDR3 nucleotides are TGTGCCAGCAGCTCGGGACTTAACGGGAACACTGAAGCTTTCTTT. Amino acid sequence: CASSSGLNGNTEAFF.

This clonotype was detected only a few times. This chain joins TRBV6-6 and TRBJ2-3; perhaps D is TRBD1 or TRBD2 (5 bases each). V lost 2 bases and J lost 5, with 8 bases in between. This CDR3 region has 13 residues. Germline V lookup: CDR1 MNHNY, CDR2 SVGAGI (reference sequence). CDR3 sequence reads: CASSYRDGDTQYF. The CDR3 coding sequence is TGTGCCAGCAGTTACAGGGACGGAGATACGCAGTATTTT.

This clonotype was seen more than once but under ten times. The chain uses TRBV5-1 and TRBJ2-7; no clear D gene. CDR3 length equals 15 residues. CDR1 and CDR2 (germline): SGHRS, YFSETQ. The V gene lost 0 bases and the J gene lost 5 bases, with 15 bases spanning the gap. The DNA of the CDR3 is TGCGCCAGCAGCTTGGAGGTCAGGCCTAGGGACGAGCAGTACTTC. Protein product: CASSLEVRPRDEQYF.

V is TRBV12-3 or TRBV12-4 and J is TRBJ2-2; D is possibly TRBD1 (5 bases). The V end lost 7 bases, the J end lost 8 bases, and 14 bases lay between the germline ends. CDR3 length equals 13 residues. The CDR3 sequence is CASTLQTAGELFF. DNA of the CDR3: TGTGCCAGCACCCTTCAGACAGCTGGGGAGCTGTTTTTT.